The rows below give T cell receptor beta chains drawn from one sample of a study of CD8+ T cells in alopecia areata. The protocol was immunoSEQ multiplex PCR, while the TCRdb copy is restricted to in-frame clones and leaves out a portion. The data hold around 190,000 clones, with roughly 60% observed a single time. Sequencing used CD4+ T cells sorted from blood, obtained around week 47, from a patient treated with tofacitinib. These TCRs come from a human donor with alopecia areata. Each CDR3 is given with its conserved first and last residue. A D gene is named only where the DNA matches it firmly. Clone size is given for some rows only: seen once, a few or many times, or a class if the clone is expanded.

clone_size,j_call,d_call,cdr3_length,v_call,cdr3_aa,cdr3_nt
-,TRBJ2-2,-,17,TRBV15,CATSRVVGALNTGELFF,TGTGCCACCAGCAGGGTGGTGGGTGCCCTGAACACCGGGGAGCTGTTTTTT
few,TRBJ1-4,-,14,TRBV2,CASRGQVPNEKLFF,TGTGCCAGCAGAGGACAAGTTCCGAATGAAAAACTGTTTTTT
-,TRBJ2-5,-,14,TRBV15,CATSRAQLQETQYF,TGTGCCACCAGCAGAGCCCAGCTCCAAGAGACCCAGTACTTC
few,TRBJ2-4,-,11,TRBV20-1,CSATRGDIQYF,TGCAGTGCTACCAGGGGAGACATTCAGTACTTC
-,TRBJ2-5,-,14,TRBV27,CASSFDANQETQYF,TGTGCCAGCAGTTTTGACGCAAACCAAGAGACCCAGTACTTC
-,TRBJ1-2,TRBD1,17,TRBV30,CAWSVMGQGGGNYGYTF,TGTGCCTGGAGTGTGATGGGACAGGGAGGCGGAAACTATGGCTACACCTTC
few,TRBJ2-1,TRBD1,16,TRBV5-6,CASSLDWSTGANEQFF,TGTGCCAGCAGCCTGGACTGGTCGACAGGGGCCAATGAGCAGTTCTTC
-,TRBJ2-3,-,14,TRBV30,CAWSPLGVWDTQYF,TGTGCCTGGAGCCCCTTGGGGGTCTGGGATACGCAGTATTTT
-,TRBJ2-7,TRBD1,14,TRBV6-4,CASRATGRAGEQYF,TGTGCCAGCAGAGCGACAGGGAGAGCTGGCGAGCAGTACTTC
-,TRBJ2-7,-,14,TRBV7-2,CASSLDFGSYEQYF,TGTGCCAGCAGCTTGGACTTCGGGTCCTACGAGCAGTACTTC
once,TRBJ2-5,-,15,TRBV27,CASRRLARVEETQYF,TGTGCCAGCAGAAGGCTAGCTCGGGTCGAGGAGACCCAGTACTTC
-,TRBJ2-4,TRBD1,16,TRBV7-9,CASRPPTGAGKNIQYF,TGTGCCAGCAGGCCTCCGACAGGGGCTGGCAAAAACATTCAGTACTTC
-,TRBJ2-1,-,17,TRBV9,CASSVSPVGEAYNEQFF,TGTGCCAGCAGCGTCTCTCCTGTCGGAGAGGCCTACAATGAGCAGTTCTTC
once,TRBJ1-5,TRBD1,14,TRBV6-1,CASVNDREYQPQHF,TGTGCCAGTGTTAATGACAGGGAGTATCAGCCCCAGCATTTT
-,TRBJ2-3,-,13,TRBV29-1,CSVVKGSTDTQYF,TGCAGCGTCGTAAAGGGGAGCACAGATACGCAGTATTTT
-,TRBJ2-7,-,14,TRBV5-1,CASSLPGRAYEQYF,TGCGCCAGCAGCTTACCGGGACGGGCGTACGAGCAGTACTTC
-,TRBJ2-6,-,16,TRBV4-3,CASSHTSVPQANVLTF,TGCGCCAGCAGCCATACCTCAGTCCCCCAGGCCAACGTCCTGACTTTC
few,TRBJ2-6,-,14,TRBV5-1,CASSLYAGANVLTF,TGCGCCAGCAGCTTGTACGCTGGGGCCAACGTCCTGACTTTC
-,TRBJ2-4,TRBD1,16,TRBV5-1,CASSWDRAGAKNIQYF,TGCGCCAGCAGCTGGGACAGGGCAGGGGCCAAAAACATTCAGTACTTC